The clone carrying this T cell receptor (beta chain) was observed a few times. The data were taken from a study of T cells in Graves' hyperthyroidism and ophthalmopathy. This CDR3 region has 15 residues. Germline lookup yields CDR1 SGHRS and CDR2 YFSETQ. V dropped 4 bases and J dropped 2; count of bases not matched to a gene: 6. RNA transcripts provided the source from which TCR beta CDR3 regions were amplified. During a first-round RT-PCR of the TCR CDR3, the HTBI primer set was used. TCRdb processed the multiplex PCR reads anew with MiXCR; each CDR3 protein has one entry. The table records hundreds of thousands of distinct CDR3 sequences, roughly a sixth of them present only once.

The sequence was collected from a woman aged 18-29 years with Graves' hyperthyroidism. The rearrangement links TRBV5-1 to TRBJ2-5, with 9 nucleotides matching TRBD1. Specimen: blood. CDR3: CASSIGQGKQETQYF. CDR3 sequence (DNA): TGCGCCAGCAGCATCGGACAGGGGAAGCAAGAGACCCAGTACTTC.